Listed below are T cell receptor beta chains from one sample, sequenced in a study of blood T cell repertoires in COVID-19. The repertoire was sequenced with immunoSEQ multiplex PCR; TCRdb's copy has only in-frame clones and lacks some. The table includes about 75,000 clones, 88% detected once. Sequences were obtained from peripheral blood. These TCRs come from a human donor in a cohort sampled during active COVID-19. CDR3s include the opening cysteine and the closing phenylalanine or tryptophan. A D gene is named only where the DNA matches it firmly. A clone size is listed for some rows: how often the clone was seen (once, few, many), or a class if it is expanded.

NA TRBD2 TRBJ2-7 TRBV18 CASSPRSGRNPNF TGTGCCAGCTCACCTAGGAGCGGGAGGAACCCCAACTTC
NA NA TRBJ1-3 TRBV2 CASSLRGGSSGNTIYF TGTGCCAGCAGCCTACGGGGGGGCTCCTCTGGAAACACCATATATTTT
NA NA TRBJ2-3 TRBV9 CASSGQVASTDTQYF TGTGCCAGCAGCGGACAGGTTGCTAGCACAGATACGCAGTATTTT
NA TRBD2 TRBJ2-1 TRBV24-1 CATSDGGLAGGGNEQFF TGTGCCACCAGTGATGGGGGACTAGCGGGAGGGGGCAATGAGCAGTTCTTC
NA NA TRBJ2-7 TRBV7-9 CASSRGTGEQYF TGTGCCAGCAGCCGGGGGACGGGTGAGCAGTACTTC
NA TRBD2 TRBJ2-7 TRBV7-7 CASSLEGGSSYEQYF TGTGCCAGCAGCTTGGAGGGCGGGAGCTCCTACGAGCAGTACTTC
NA NA TRBJ2-1 TRBV21-1 CASSGQGRAYNEQFF TGTGCCAGCAGCGGACAGGGCAGGGCCTACAATGAGCAGTTCTTC
NA TRBD1 TRBJ1-5 TRBV19 CASRNDRGNQPQHF TGTGCCAGTAGGAATGACAGGGGTAATCAGCCCCAGCATTTT
NA NA TRBJ1-1 TRBV2 CASLTGTEAFF TGTGCCAGCTTAACAGGCACTGAAGCTTTCTTT
NA NA TRBJ2-7 TRBV5-1 CASKGQGAQYEQYF TGCGCCAGCAAGGGTCAAGGGGCGCAGTACGAGCAGTACTTC
NA NA TRBJ2-5 TRBV6-5 CAIKVGHGHGETQYF TGTGCCATCAAGGTGGGACACGGACACGGGGAGACCCAGTACTTC
NA NA TRBJ1-4 TRBV29-1 CSISDRQAEKLFF TGCAGCATCTCAGACAGGCAAGCGGAAAAACTGTTTTTT
NA NA TRBJ2-7 TRBV5-1 CASSLEGGRGPGGTYEQYF TGCGCCAGCAGCTTGGAGGGGGGGCGCGGTCCGGGAGGAACCTACGAGCAGTACTTC
once NA TRBJ1-2 TRBV19 CASTEEGGYTF TGTGCCAGTACCGAGGAAGGAGGCTACACCTTC
NA NA TRBJ1-5 TRBV6-2/TRBV6-3 CASSYSAARRDQPQHF TGTGCCAGCAGTTACTCAGCGGCCCGGCGGGATCAGCCCCAGCATTTT